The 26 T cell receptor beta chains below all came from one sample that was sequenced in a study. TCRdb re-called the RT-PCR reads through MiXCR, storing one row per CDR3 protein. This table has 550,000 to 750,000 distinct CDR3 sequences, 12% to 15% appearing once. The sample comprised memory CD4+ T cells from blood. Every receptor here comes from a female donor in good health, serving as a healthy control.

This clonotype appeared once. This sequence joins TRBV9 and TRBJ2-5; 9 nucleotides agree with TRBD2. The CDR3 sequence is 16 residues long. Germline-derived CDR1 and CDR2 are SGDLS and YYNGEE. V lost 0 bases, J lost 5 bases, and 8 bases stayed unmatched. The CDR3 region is CASSVGASGAEETQYF. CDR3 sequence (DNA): TGTGCCAGCAGCGTAGGGGCTAGCGGGGCGGAGGAGACCCAGTACTTC.

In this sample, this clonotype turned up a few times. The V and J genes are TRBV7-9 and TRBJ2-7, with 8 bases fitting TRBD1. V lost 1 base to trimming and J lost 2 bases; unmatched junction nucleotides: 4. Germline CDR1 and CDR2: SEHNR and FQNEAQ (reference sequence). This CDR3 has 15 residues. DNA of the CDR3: TGTGCCAGCAGCTTAGGGACAGGGACGACCTACGAGCAGTACTTC. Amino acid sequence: CASSLGTGTTYEQYF. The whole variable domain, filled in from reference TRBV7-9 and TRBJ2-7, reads DTGVSQNPRHKITKRGQNVTFRCDPISEHNRLYWYRQTLGQGPEFLTYFQNEAQLEKSRLLSDRFSAERPKGSFSTLEIQRTEQGDSAMYLCASSLGTGTTYEQYFGPGTRLTVT.

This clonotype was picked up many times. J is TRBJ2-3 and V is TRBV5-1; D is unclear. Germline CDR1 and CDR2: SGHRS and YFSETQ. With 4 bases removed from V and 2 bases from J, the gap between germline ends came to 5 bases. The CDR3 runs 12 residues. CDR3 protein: CASSLNTDTQYF. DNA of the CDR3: TGCGCCAGCAGCCTCAACACAGATACGCAGTATTTT.

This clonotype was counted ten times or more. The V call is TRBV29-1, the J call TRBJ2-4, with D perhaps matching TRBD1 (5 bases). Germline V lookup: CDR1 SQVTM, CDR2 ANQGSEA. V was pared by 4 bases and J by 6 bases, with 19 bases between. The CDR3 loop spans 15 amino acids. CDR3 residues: CSVADIGHFGNIQYF. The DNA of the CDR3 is TGCAGCGTTGCCGACATCGGACACTTCGGAAACATTCAGTACTTC.

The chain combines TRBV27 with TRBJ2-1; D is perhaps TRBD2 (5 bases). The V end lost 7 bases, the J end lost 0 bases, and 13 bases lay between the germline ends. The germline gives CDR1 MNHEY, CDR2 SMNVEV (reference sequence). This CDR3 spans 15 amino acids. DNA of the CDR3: TGTGCCAGCATCGCGGGCCTACCCTCCTACAATGAGCAGTTCTTC. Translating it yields CASIAGLPSYNEQFF.

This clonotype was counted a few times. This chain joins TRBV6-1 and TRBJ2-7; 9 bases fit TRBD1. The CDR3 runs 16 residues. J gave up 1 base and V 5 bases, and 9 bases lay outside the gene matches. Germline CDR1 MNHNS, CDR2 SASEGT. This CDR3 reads CASSPRGTGFSYEQYF. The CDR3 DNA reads TGTGCCAGCAGTCCTCGTGGGACAGGGTTTTCCTACGAGCAGTACTTC.

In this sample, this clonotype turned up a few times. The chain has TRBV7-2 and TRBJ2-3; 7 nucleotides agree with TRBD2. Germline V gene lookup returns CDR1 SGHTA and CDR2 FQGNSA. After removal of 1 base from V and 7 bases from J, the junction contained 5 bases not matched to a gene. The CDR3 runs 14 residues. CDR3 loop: CASSLGGGGNTQYF. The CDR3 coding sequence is TGTGCCAGCAGCTTAGGGGGGGGAGGAAATACGCAGTATTTT. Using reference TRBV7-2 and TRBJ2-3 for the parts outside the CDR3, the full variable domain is GAGVSQSPSNKVTEKGKDVELRCDPISGHTALYWYRQSLGQGLEFLIYFQGNSAPDKSGLPSDRFSAERTGGSVSTLTIQRTQQEDSAVYLCASSLGGGGNTQYFGPGTRLTVL.

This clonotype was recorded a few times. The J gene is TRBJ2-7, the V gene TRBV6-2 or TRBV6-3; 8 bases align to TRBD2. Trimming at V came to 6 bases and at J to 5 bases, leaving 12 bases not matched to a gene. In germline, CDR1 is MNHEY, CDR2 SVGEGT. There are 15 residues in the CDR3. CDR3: CASSAAQRESNEQYF. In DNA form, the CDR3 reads TGTGCCAGCAGCGCAGCACAGCGGGAGTCCAACGAGCAGTACTTC.

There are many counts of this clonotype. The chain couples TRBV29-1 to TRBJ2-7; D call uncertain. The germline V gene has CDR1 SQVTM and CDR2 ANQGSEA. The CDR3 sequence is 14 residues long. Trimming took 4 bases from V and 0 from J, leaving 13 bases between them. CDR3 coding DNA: TGCAGCGTTGTCGTAGCAGATAACTCCTACGAGCAGTACTTC. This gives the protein CSVVVADNSYEQYF.

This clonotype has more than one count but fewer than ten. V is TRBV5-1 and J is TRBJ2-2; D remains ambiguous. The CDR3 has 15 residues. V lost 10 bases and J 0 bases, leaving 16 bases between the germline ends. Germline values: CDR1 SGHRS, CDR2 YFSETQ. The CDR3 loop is CASASGPPNTGELFF. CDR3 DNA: TGCGCCTCAGCGTCGGGCCCTCCGAACACCGGGGAGCTGTTTTTT. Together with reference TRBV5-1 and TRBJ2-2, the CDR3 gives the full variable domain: KAGVTQTPRYLIKTRGQQVTLSCSPISGHRSVSWYQQTPGQGLQFLFEYFSETQRNKGNFPGRFSGRQFSNSRSEMNVSTLELGDSALYLCASASGPPNTGELFFGEGSRLTVL.

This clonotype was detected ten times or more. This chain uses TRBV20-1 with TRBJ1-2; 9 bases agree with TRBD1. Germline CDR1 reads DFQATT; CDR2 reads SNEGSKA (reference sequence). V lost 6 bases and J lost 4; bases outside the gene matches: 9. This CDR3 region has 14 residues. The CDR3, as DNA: TGCAGTGCCATAACCGGGACAGGGTTCTATGGCTACACCTTC. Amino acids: CSAITGTGFYGYTF.

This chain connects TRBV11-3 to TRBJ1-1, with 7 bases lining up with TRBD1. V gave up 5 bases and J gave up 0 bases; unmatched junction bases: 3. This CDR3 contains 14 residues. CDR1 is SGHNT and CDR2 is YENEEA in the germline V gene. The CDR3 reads CASSHRGMNTEAFF. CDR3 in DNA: TGTGCCAGCAGCCACAGGGGAATGAACACTGAAGCTTTCTTT. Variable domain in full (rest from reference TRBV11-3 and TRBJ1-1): EAGVVQSPRYKIIEKKQPVAFWCNPISGHNTLYWYLQNLGQGPELLIRYENEEAVDDSQLPKDRFSAERLKGVDSTLKIQPAELGDSAVYLCASSHRGMNTEAFFGQGTRLTVV.

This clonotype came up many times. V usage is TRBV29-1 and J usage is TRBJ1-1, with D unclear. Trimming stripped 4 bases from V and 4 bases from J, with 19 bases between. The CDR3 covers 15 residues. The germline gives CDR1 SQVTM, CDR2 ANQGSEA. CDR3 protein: CSVGGGFGSGTEAFF. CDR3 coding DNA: TGCAGCGTTGGAGGAGGGTTCGGTTCGGGCACTGAAGCTTTCTTT.

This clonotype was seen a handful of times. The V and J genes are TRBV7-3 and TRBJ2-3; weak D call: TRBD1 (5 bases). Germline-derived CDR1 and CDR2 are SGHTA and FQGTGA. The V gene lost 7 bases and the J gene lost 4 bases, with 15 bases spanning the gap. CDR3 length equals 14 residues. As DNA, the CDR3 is TGTGCCAGCACCCCCTCAGGGATGGCAGATACGCAGTATTTT. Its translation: CASTPSGMADTQYF.

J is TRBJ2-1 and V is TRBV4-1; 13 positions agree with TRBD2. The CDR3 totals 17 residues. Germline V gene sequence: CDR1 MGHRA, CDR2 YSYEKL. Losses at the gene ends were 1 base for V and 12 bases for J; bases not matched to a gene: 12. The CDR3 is CASSQGHRTSGRLGQFF. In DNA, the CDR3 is TGCGCCAGCAGCCAAGGCCACAGGACTAGCGGGAGACTTGGGCAGTTCTTC.

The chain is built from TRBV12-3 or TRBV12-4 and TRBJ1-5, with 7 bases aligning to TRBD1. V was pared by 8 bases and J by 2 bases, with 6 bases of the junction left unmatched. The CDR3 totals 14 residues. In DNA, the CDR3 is TGTGCCAGCGCTACAGGGGCGGGCAATCAGCCCCAGCATTTT. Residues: CASATGAGNQPQHF.

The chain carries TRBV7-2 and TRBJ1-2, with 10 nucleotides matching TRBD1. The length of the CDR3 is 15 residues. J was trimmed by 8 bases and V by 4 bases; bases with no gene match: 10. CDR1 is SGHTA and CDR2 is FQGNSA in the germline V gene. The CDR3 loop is CASSSPGQGFWGYTF. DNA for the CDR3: TGTGCCAGCAGCTCTCCGGGACAGGGGTTTTGGGGCTACACCTTC.

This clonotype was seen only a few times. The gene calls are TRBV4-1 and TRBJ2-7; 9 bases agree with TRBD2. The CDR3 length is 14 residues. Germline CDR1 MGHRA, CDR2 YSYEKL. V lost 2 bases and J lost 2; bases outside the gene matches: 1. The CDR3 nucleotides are TGCGCCAGCAGCCAACTAGCGGGACCCTACGAGCAGTACTTC. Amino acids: CASSQLAGPYEQYF.

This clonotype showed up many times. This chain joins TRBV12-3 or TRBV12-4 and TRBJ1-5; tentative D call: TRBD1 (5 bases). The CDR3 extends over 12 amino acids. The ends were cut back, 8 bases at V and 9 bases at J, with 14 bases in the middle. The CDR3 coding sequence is TGTGCCAGCTGGGACTCCGGAGGGCCCCAGCATTTT. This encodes CASWDSGGPQHF.

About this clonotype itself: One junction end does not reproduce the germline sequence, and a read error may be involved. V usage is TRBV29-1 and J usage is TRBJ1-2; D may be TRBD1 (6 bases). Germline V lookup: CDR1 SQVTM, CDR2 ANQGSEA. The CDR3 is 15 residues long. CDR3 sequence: CSASLLIGGYYDYTF. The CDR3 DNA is TGCAGCGCATCCCTCCTGATAGGGGGGTACTATGACTACACCTTC.

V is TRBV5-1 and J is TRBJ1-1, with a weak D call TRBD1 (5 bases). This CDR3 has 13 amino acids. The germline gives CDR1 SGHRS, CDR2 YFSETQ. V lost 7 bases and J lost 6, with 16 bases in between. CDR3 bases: TGCGCCAGCGGAACGGGGCAGGGTTCTGAAGCTTTCTTT. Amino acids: CASGTGQGSEAFF.

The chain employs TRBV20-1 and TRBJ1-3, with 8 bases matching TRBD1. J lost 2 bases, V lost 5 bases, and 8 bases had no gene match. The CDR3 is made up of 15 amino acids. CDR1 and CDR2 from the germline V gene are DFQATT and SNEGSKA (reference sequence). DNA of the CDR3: TGCAGTGCTGGAGGGGGACAGGTCGCTGGAAACACCATATATTTT. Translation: CSAGGGQVAGNTIYF.

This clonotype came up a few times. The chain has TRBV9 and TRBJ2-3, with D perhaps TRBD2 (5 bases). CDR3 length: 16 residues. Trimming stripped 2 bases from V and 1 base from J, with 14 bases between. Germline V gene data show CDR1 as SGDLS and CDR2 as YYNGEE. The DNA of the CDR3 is TGTGCCAGCAGCGTCCCCCCTGGACTTGGCACAGATACGCAGTATTTT. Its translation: CASSVPPGLGTDTQYF.

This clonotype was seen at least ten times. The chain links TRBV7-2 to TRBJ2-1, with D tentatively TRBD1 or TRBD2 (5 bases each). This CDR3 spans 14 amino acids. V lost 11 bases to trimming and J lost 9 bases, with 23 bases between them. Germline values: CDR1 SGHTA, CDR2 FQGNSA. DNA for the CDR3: TGTGCCGGCTCCCCCAACGGGGAAAGGGGTGAGCAGTTCTTC. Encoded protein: CAGSPNGERGEQFF.

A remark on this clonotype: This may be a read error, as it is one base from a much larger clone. CDR3 sequence reads: CAMGPGNEQYF. For the CDR3, the DNA is TGTGCCATGGGCCCTGGCAATGAGCAGTACTTC. The chain is built from TRBV10-3 and TRBJ2-7; D uncertain. This CDR3 spans 11 amino acids. Germline values: CDR1 ENHRY, CDR2 SYGVKD. Trimming took off 9 bases at V and 7 bases at J, with 13 bases between the two ends.

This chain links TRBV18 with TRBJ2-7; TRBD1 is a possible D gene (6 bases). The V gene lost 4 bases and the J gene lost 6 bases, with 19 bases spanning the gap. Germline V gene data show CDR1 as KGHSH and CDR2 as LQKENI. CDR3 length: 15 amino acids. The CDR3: CASSLQGQGTGEQYF. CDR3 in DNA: TGTGCCAGCTCACTCCAGGGCCAGGGGACCGGCGAGCAGTACTTC. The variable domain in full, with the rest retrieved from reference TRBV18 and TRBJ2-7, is NAGVMQNPRHLVRRRGQEARLRCSPMKGHSHVYWYRQLPEEGLKFMVYLQKENIIDESGMPKERFSAEFPKEGPSILRIQQVVRGDSAAYFCASSLQGQGTGEQYFGPGTRLTVT.